The rows below give T cell receptor beta chains drawn from one sample of a study of beta chain features in type 1 diabetes. Produced via immunoSEQ multiplex PCR; TCRdb's table is partial and in-frame only. The sample includes under 95,000 clones, under 35% of them seen just once. Sample: stem cell memory CD4+ T cells from blood. These receptors all stem from a woman in her late teens or twenties in good health. Each CDR3 is given without its conserved first and last residue. Expanded clones are given a class, and other clones once, few, many or no size at all.

clone size: NA
J gene: TRBJ2-3
V gene: TRBV6-5
CDR3 protein: ASSHGQPSTDTQY

clone size: NA
J gene: TRBJ1-1
V gene: TRBV6-5
CDR3 protein: ASSYSIGTEAF

clone size: few
J gene: TRBJ2-2
V gene: TRBV9
CDR3 protein: ASSVGGGEGELF

clone size: NA
J gene: TRBJ2-1
V gene: TRBV5-4
CDR3 protein: ASSQGGIAGYYNEQF

clone size: NA
J gene: TRBJ2-1
V gene: TRBV7-2
CDR3 protein: ASSLGGAGAINEQF

clone size: few
J gene: TRBJ1-1
V gene: TRBV6-5
CDR3 protein: ASSRGQARNTEAF

clone size: NA
J gene: TRBJ2-7
V gene: TRBV6-5
CDR3 protein: ASRLYGTGRYEQY

clone size: few
J gene: TRBJ1-6
V gene: TRBV7-2
CDR3 protein: ASSSQGPLH

clone size: NA
J gene: TRBJ2-6
V gene: TRBV18
CDR3 protein: ASSSGTFRSGANVLT

clone size: NA
J gene: TRBJ1-5
V gene: TRBV27
CDR3 protein: ASSQISSNQPQH

clone size: few
J gene: TRBJ2-7
V gene: TRBV7-9
CDR3 protein: ASSPWGGERSYEQY

clone size: NA
J gene: TRBJ2-2
V gene: TRBV11-2
CDR3 protein: ASSPSSEGTGELF

clone size: once
J gene: TRBJ2-7
V gene: TRBV2
CDR3 protein: ASSAGTGYEQY

clone size: NA
J gene: TRBJ1-1
V gene: TRBV5-6
CDR3 protein: ASKDRLNTEAF

clone size: NA
J gene: TRBJ1-3
V gene: TRBV5-1
CDR3 protein: ASSLGGYSGNTIY

clone size: few
J gene: TRBJ1-1
V gene: TRBV5-1
CDR3 protein: ASSLGVRESAEAF

clone size: few
J gene: TRBJ1-1
V gene: TRBV7-6
CDR3 protein: ASSLRDRGTEAF

clone size: NA
J gene: TRBJ2-5
V gene: TRBV5-1
CDR3 protein: ASSSGQGETQY

clone size: few
J gene: TRBJ2-1
V gene: TRBV7-8
CDR3 protein: ASSLAGGLHNEQF

clone size: few
J gene: TRBJ1-1
V gene: TRBV18
CDR3 protein: ASSPGVPALEAF

clone size: NA
J gene: TRBJ2-4
V gene: TRBV7-9
CDR3 protein: ASSRFSEAKNIQY

clone size: NA
J gene: TRBJ2-3
V gene: TRBV7-6
CDR3 protein: ASSLVPLAGRTDTQY

clone size: NA
J gene: TRBJ2-3
V gene: TRBV7-2
CDR3 protein: ASSQFASGGLSTDTQY

clone size: NA
J gene: TRBJ1-1
V gene: TRBV18
CDR3 protein: ASSPSEVGQGSNTEAF

clone size: NA
J gene: TRBJ1-6
V gene: TRBV4-1
CDR3 protein: ASSQDRGGSSYNSPLH